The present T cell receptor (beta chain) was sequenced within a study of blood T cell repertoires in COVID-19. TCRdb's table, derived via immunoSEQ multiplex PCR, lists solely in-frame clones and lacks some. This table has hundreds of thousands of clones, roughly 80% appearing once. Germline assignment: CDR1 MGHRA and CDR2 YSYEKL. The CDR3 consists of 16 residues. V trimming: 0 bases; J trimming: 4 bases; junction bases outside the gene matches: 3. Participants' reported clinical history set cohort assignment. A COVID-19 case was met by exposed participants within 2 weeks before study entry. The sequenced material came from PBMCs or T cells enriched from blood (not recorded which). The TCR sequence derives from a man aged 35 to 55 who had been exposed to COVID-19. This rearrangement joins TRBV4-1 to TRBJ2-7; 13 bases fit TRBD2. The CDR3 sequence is CASSQDSTSGRYEQYF. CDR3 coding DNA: TGCGCCAGCAGCCAAGATTCGACTAGCGGGAGGTACGAGCAGTACTTC.